The rows below give T cell receptor beta chains drawn from one sample of a study of graft-versus-host responses after intestinal transplantation. For these receptors, no antigen is known. Generated by immunoSEQ multiplex PCR, the TCRdb table keeps only in-frame clones and is missing some. The sample comprises some 87,000 clones, roughly 92% of which are singletons, and roughly 0.31% rests with the top ten. The sample consisted of unstimulated CD4+ T cells sorted from spleen or lymph node cells, taken before intestinal transplant. The receptors stem from a human donor who received an intestinal transplant. Both conserved end residues are part of each CDR3. Fields, in order: clone size, J gene, V gene, D gene, CDR3 DNA, CDR3 protein. A D gene is named only where the DNA matches it firmly. A row's size may be missing; if present it is once, few, many or a size class.

once TRBJ2-7 TRBV15 NA TGTGCCACCAGCAGAGATCAGGGAGGGGGATACGAGCAGTACTTC CATSRDQGGGYEQYF
NA TRBJ1-5 TRBV18 TRBD1 TGTGCCAGCTCACCACAGGGGGCGGATCAGCCCCAGCATTTT CASSPQGADQPQHF
NA TRBJ1-3 TRBV30 NA TGTGCCTTACAGACAGGTCTTTCCCTCCAGGCGGGAAACACCATATATTTT CALQTGLSLQAGNTIYF
NA TRBJ2-1 TRBV7-3 NA TGTGCCAGCAGCTCCCAAGGTCCCAGGGGTGGCAATGAGCAGTTCTTC CASSSQGPRGGNEQFF
NA TRBJ2-7 TRBV10-3 NA TGTGCCATCAGTGAGGGCTGGAGACAGTCCCTGGGGGAGCAGTACTTC CAISEGWRQSLGEQYF
NA TRBJ2-7 TRBV18 NA TGTGCCAGCTCACCGGACTCGAGCGGGTACGAGCAGTACTTC CASSPDSSGYEQYF
NA TRBJ2-4 TRBV14 NA TGTGCCAGCAGCCAGAGGGGCGTCGCCAAAAACATTCAGTACTTC CASSQRGVAKNIQYF
NA TRBJ2-7 TRBV30 NA TGTGCCTGGAGCCCAGGGTTGGCCAACGAGCAGTACTTC CAWSPGLANEQYF
NA TRBJ2-5 TRBV6-1 NA TGTGCCAGCAGTTCCCAGACCCAGTACTTC CASSSQTQYF
NA TRBJ2-7 TRBV19 TRBD2 TGTGCCAGTAGTACCCTAGCGGCCTCCTACGAGCAGTACTTC CASSTLAASYEQYF
NA TRBJ2-7 TRBV10-3 TRBD2 TGTGCCATCAGTGAGTCAATCCGCGGGGGAAGGACCTACGAGCAGTACTTC CAISESIRGGRTYEQYF
NA TRBJ2-5 TRBV25-1 NA TGTGCCAGCAGTATGGGGGGGCGCAGAGAGACCCAGTACTTC CASSMGGRRETQYF
NA TRBJ2-7 TRBV11-1 NA TGTGCCAGCAGCTTAGGGCTGGCCGGACACATAAACTTC CASSLGLAGHINF
NA TRBJ2-3 TRBV6-1 TRBD1 TGTGCCAGCAGTGCGACAGGGCATCGGGTAGATACGCAGTATTTT CASSATGHRVDTQYF
NA TRBJ2-5 TRBV25-1 TRBD1 TGTGCCAGCAGTGTATCCGGGACAGGGGGAGAGACCCAGTACTTC CASSVSGTGGETQYF
NA TRBJ2-1 TRBV25-1 TRBD2 TGTGCCACCTCACTAGCGGGAGCAGACAATGAGCAGTTCTTC CATSLAGADNEQFF
NA TRBJ2-1 TRBV7-6 TRBD2 TGTGCCAGCAGCCCAGCGGGAGGGGTATCCTACAATGAGCAGTTCTTC CASSPAGGVSYNEQFF
NA TRBJ2-3 TRBV18 NA TGTGCCAGCTCACCACAGGGATTGAACACAGATACGCAGTATTTT CASSPQGLNTDTQYF
NA TRBJ1-5 TRBV19 NA TGTGCCAGTAGTACCCAGACAGCTTATAGCAATCAGCCCCAGCATTTT CASSTQTAYSNQPQHF
NA TRBJ1-3 TRBV28 NA TGTGCCAGCAGTTTACATCAGGGCGGAAACACCATATATTTT CASSLHQGGNTIYF
NA TRBJ2-3 TRBV9 NA TGTGCCAGCAGCGTAGATCTCAGGGGCAATACGCAGTATTTT CASSVDLRGNTQYF
NA TRBJ2-3 TRBV7-9 NA TGTGCCAGCAGCTTCAAGCTCCAGAGCACAGATACGCAGTATTTT CASSFKLQSTDTQYF
NA TRBJ1-4 TRBV28 NA TGTGCCAGCAGTTTGGTCGGGCAGGAAAATCGAGAAAAACTGTTTTTT CASSLVGQENREKLFF
NA TRBJ1-1 TRBV30 TRBD1 TGTGCCTGGTCCCGTGTCCGGGACAGGGCCAGTGAAGCTTTCTTT CAWSRVRDRASEAFF
once TRBJ2-1 TRBV5-1 TRBD1 TGCGCCAGCAGCCGGGACAGGGTAATCAATGAGCAGTTCTTC CASSRDRVINEQFF
NA TRBJ2-3 TRBV9 NA TGTGCCAGCAGCGTAGTAGGGGAGATGTTCACAGATACGCAGTATTTT CASSVVGEMFTDTQYF
NA TRBJ1-1 TRBV28 NA TGTGCCAGCAGTTTGCGGGACTACACTGAAGCTTTCTTT CASSLRDYTEAFF
NA TRBJ1-5 TRBV20-1 NA NA CSAFGAGPQHF
NA TRBJ1-2 TRBV6-5 NA TGTGCCAGCAGTTACCGAGATGGCTACACCTTC CASSYRDGYTF